A single sample gave rise to the 21 T cell receptor beta chains below, sequenced in a study of blood T cell repertoires in COVID-19. The protocol was immunoSEQ multiplex PCR, while the TCRdb copy is restricted to in-frame clones and leaves out a portion. The table includes approximately 290,000 clones, just under 90% detected once. The sample comprised peripheral blood. All receptors derive from a woman aged 30 to 39 with COVID-19, enrolled during active disease.

The chain links TRBV23-1 to TRBJ2-7, with a weak D call TRBD2 (6 bases). TRBV23-1 qualifies as an ORF whose function is uncertain. V lost 0 bases and J 2 bases, leaving 17 bases between the germline ends. The CDR3 spans 17 residues. Written as DNA, the CDR3 is TGCGCCAGCAGTCAATCCCCCCGGGACTTAACCACCTACGAGCAGTACTTC. Translated: CASSQSPRDLTTYEQYF.

The V gene is TRBV6-6, the J gene TRBJ1-3; 7 bases map to TRBD1. CDR1 is MNHNY and CDR2 is SVGAGI in the germline V gene (reference sequence). The CDR3 runs 18 residues. Germline trimming cut 5 bases from V and 0 bases from J; bases unmatched to any gene: 13. CDR3 bases: TGTGCCAGCAGTCTGGACAGGAGGGGGATTACCTCTGGAAACACCATATATTTT. Protein sequence: CASSLDRRGITSGNTIYF.

V is TRBV6-5 and J is TRBJ1-5, with D possibly TRBD1 on 5 matching bases. CDR1 is MNHEY and CDR2 is SVGAGI in the germline V gene. The ends were cut back, 5 bases at V and 9 bases at J, with 14 bases in the middle. This CDR3 is built from 13 residues. The CDR3 DNA follows: TGTGCCAGCAGTCCTAGGGGTCTGGCGCCCCAGCATTTT. Its translation is CASSPRGLAPQHF.

The chain uses TRBV18 and TRBJ1-1, with unresolved D. Germline lookup yields CDR1 KGHSH and CDR2 LQKENI. The CDR3 is made up of 17 amino acids. V lost 3 bases, J lost 2 bases, and 19 bases lay in between. In DNA, the CDR3 is TGTGCCAGCTCACCGGGCAACAGAAAACCCCGAAACACTGAAGCTTTCTTT. It is translated as CASSPGNRKPRNTEAFF.

The chain joins TRBV2 to TRBJ1-1; D call uncertain. There are 13 residues in the CDR3. CDR1 is SNHLY, CDR2 FYNNEI, per germline. Deletions cut 6 bases from V and 0 bases from J, with 8 bases between. The CDR3 DNA is TGTGCCAGCAGGCAGAACATGAACACTGAAGCTTTCTTT. Amino acids: CASRQNMNTEAFF.

As DNA, the CDR3 is TGTGCCACCAGTGAGGCCAGGAATTCACCCCTCCACTTT. Its protein is CATSEARNSPLHF. The chain employs TRBV24-1 and TRBJ1-6; D unclear. V was shortened by 4 bases and J by 7 bases, with 7 bases between the two germline ends. Germline CDR1 KGHDR, CDR2 SFDVKD. This CDR3 comprises 13 residues.

The genes are TRBV7-9 and TRBJ1-3; 9 positions match TRBD1. The CDR3 sequence is 16 residues long. J lost 0 bases, V lost 5 bases, and 5 bases had no gene match. Germline V gives CDR1 SEHNR, CDR2 FQNEAQ (reference sequence). Here the CDR3 reads CASSPGTGTSGNTIYF. DNA of the CDR3: TGTGCCAGCAGCCCCGGGACAGGGACCTCTGGAAACACCATATATTTT.

This chain links TRBV29-1 with TRBJ2-1; 10 nucleotides match TRBD2. Germline-derived CDR1 and CDR2 are SQVTM and ANQGSEA. The CDR3 totals 13 residues. V shed 7 bases and J 3 bases; nucleotides not matched to a gene: 3. CDR3 sequence: CSDTSGVYNEQFF. DNA for the CDR3: TGCAGCGACACTAGCGGGGTCTACAATGAGCAGTTCTTC.

The rearrangement links TRBV6-5 to TRBJ1-1; D may be TRBD1 (6 bases). CDR3 length equals 14 residues. V gave up 2 bases and J gave up 3 bases, with 10 bases separating them. Germline V gene sequence: CDR1 MNHEY, CDR2 SVGAGI. The CDR3 spells CASSYDRRDTEAFF. The CDR3 nucleotides are TGTGCCAGCAGTTACGACAGGCGGGACACTGAAGCTTTCTTT.

This chain joins TRBV7-9 and TRBJ1-3; D remains unclear. The CDR3 is 12 amino acids. The germline V gene has CDR1 SEHNR and CDR2 FQNEAQ (reference sequence). Trimming took off 3 bases at V and 7 bases at J, with 7 bases between the two ends. The CDR3 DNA sequence: TGTGCCAGCAGCTTTTCCGGGAACACCATATATTTT. Protein product: CASSFSGNTIYF.

The DNA for the CDR3 is TGTGCCAGCAGGGGCCAAGGCCTTGAAGCTTTCTTT. Protein sequence: CASRGQGLEAFF. The chain recombines TRBV6-5 with TRBJ1-1; D not certain. CDR3 length equals 12 residues. Trimming shortened V by 6 bases and J by 7 bases, and 12 bases separated the two germline ends. Looked up from germline, CDR1 is MNHEY and CDR2 is SVGAGI.

The table lists this clone with a few counts. The J gene is TRBJ1-2, the V gene TRBV9, with D tentatively TRBD1 (5 bases). Germline V lookup: CDR1 SGDLS, CDR2 YYNGEE. Trimming removed 0 bases at V and 6 bases at J, with 9 bases between. This CDR3 has 13 residues. CDR3 nucleotide sequence: TGTGCCAGCAGCGTAGAAGGGGCCAATGGCTACACCTTC. It codes for CASSVEGANGYTF.

This rearrangement joins TRBV5-6 to TRBJ2-1; 7 nucleotides match TRBD2. Germline values: CDR1 SGHDT, CDR2 YYEEEE. V dropped 0 bases and J dropped 5; count of bases not matched to a gene: 2. This CDR3 has 14 amino acids. CDR3 in amino acids: CASSLVRGDNEQFF. CDR3 coding DNA: TGTGCCAGCAGCTTGGTCCGGGGGGACAATGAGCAGTTCTTC.

The chain has TRBV11-2 and TRBJ2-7, with TRBD1 matching over 8 bases. This CDR3 has 15 amino acids. The V gene's germline CDR1 is SGHAT and CDR2 FQNNGV. V was clipped by 5 bases and J by 4 bases; unmatched bases: 10. The CDR3 sequence: CASSIRRDRRYEQYF. CDR3 nucleotides: TGTGCCAGCAGCATCCGGAGGGACAGGCGGTACGAGCAGTACTTC.

The rearrangement links TRBV27 to TRBJ1-5, with D perhaps matching TRBD1 (6 bases). CDR1 and CDR2 from the germline V gene are MNHEY and SMNVEV (reference sequence). The length of the CDR3 is 14 residues. V was pared by 4 bases and J by 5 bases, with 12 bases between. The CDR3: CASSSGDIYQPQHF. Written as DNA, the CDR3 is TGTGCCAGCAGTTCCGGGGACATTTATCAGCCCCAGCATTTT.

The chain has TRBV19 and TRBJ1-5, with a weak D call TRBD1 (5 bases). This CDR3 spans 14 amino acids. The V and J ends lost 5 bases and 5 bases respectively, with 13 bases between them. Germline V lookup: CDR1 LNHDA, CDR2 SQIVND (reference sequence). This CDR3 is CASSYRGGDQPQHF. In nucleotides, the CDR3 is TGTGCCAGTAGTTATAGGGGCGGGGATCAGCCCCAGCATTTT.

V gene TRBV30 combines with J gene TRBJ1-2; D possibly corresponds to TRBD1 (5 bases). Between the trimmed V and J ends, which lost 0 bases and 5 bases, there was a span of 16 bases. Germline lookup yields CDR1 GTSNPN and CDR2 SVGIG (reference sequence). The CDR3 runs to 15 residues. The CDR3 loop is CAWSVSGQGVYGYTF. CDR3 DNA sequence: TGTGCCTGGAGTGTATCTGGACAAGGGGTTTATGGCTACACCTTC.

This chain uses TRBV23-1 with TRBJ2-7; 8 bases match TRBD1. TRBV23-1 is assigned to the ORF class and has an uncertain function. After removal of 4 bases from V and 3 bases from J, the junction contained 8 bases not matched to a gene. CDR3 size: 15 residues. The CDR3 sequence: CASSRPGTGDYEQYF. CDR3 in DNA: TGCGCCAGCAGTCGGCCCGGGACAGGCGACTACGAGCAGTACTTC.

This clone showed up just once. The V gene is TRBV6-5, the J gene TRBJ1-1; unclear D gene. This CDR3 is 12 amino acids long. V was trimmed by 4 bases and J by 6 bases, leaving 9 bases between them. Germline V gene sequence: CDR1 MNHEY, CDR2 SVGAGI. The CDR3 DNA follows: TGTGCCAGCAGTTCGGGAGAGGCTGAAGCTTTCTTT. Protein: CASSSGEAEAFF.

The rearrangement links TRBV3-1 (or the pseudogene TRBV3-2) to TRBJ1-2, with D uncertain. Trimming took off 4 bases at V and 5 bases at J, with 11 bases between the two ends. From germline, CDR1 is LGHDT and CDR2 YNNKEL (reference sequence). CDR3 size: 13 residues. CDR3 nucleotides: TGTGCCAGCAGCCCAGGTACTTGGTATGGCTACACCTTC. Amino acids: CASSPGTWYGYTF.

This chain links TRBV4-1 with TRBJ2-5, with D unresolved. In germline, CDR1 is MGHRA, CDR2 YSYEKL. Trimming shortened V by 3 bases and J by 2 bases, and 7 bases separated the two germline ends. CDR3 length equals 13 residues. The CDR3 loop reads CASSQVRQETQYF. CDR3 sequence (DNA): TGCGCCAGCAGCCAGGTCAGGCAAGAGACCCAGTACTTC.